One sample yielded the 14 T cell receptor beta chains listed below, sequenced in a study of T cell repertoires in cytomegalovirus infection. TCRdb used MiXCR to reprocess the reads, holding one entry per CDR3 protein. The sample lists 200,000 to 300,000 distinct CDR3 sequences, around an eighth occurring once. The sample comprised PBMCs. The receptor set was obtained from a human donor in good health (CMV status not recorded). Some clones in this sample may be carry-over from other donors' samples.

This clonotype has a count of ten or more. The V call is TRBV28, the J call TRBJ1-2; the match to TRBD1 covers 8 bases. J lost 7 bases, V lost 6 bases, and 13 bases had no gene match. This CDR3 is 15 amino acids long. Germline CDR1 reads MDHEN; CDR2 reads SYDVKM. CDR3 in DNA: TGTGCCAGCAGCCGCGGACAGGGACGGGTCGGTGGCTACACCTTC. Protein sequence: CASSRGQGRVGGYTF.

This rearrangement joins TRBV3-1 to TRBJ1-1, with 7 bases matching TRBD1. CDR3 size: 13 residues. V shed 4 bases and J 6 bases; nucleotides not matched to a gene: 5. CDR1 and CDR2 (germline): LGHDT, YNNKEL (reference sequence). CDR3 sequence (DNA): TGTGCCAGCAGCCCCGGTGACAGGGCTGAAGCTTTCTTT. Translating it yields CASSPGDRAEAFF.

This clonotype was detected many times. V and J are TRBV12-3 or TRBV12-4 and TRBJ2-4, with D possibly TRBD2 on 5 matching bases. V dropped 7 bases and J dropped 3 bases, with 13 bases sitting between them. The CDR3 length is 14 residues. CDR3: CASTFGLGKNIQYF. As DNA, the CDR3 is TGTGCCAGCACTTTCGGACTCGGCAAAAACATTCAGTACTTC.

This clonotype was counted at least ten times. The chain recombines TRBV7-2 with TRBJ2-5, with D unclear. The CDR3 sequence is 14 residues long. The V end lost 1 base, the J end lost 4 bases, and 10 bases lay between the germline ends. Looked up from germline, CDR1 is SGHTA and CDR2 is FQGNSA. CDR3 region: CASSLDWQLETQYF. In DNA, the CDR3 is TGTGCCAGCAGCTTAGATTGGCAGCTAGAGACCCAGTACTTC.

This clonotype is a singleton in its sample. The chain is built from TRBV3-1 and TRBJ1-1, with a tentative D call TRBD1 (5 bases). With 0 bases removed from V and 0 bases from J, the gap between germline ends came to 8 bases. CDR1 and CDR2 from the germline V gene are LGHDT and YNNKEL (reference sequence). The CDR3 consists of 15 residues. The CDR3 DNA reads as TGTGCCAGCAGCCAAGATTGGGGCATGAACACTGAAGCTTTCTTT. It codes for CASSQDWGMNTEAFF.

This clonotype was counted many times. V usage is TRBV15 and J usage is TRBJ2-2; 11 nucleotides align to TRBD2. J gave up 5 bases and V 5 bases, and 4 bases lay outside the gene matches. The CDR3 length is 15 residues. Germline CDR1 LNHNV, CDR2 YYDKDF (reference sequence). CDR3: CATSDSGRGTGELFF. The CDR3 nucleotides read TGTGCCACCAGCGATAGCGGGAGGGGTACCGGGGAGCTGTTTTTT.

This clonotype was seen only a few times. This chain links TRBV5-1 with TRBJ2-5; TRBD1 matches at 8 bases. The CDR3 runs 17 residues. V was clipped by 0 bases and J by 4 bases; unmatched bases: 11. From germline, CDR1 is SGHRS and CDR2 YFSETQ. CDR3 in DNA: TGCGCCAGCAGCTTGGATCTAACAGGGGGAACGGCAGAGACCCAGTACTTC. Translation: CASSLDLTGGTAETQYF.

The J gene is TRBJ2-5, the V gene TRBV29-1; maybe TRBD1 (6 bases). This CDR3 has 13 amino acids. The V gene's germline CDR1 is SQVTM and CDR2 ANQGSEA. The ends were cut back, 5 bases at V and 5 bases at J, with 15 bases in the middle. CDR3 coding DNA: TGCAGCGTTAGAGATACAGGGTCGGAGACCCAGTACTTC. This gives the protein CSVRDTGSETQYF.

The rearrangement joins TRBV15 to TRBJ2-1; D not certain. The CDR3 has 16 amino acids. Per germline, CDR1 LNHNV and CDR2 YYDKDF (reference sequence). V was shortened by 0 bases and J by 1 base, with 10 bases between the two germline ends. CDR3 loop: CATSRDPGGSYNEQFF. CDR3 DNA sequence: TGTGCCACCAGCAGAGATCCGGGTGGGTCCTACAATGAGCAGTTCTTC.

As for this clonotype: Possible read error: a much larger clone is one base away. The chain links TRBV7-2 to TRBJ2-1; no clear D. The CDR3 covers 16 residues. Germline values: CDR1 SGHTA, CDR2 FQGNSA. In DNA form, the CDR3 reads TGTGCCAGCAGCTTATGGTTGGCCAGCTCCTGCAATGAGCAGTTCTTC. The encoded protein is CASSLWLASSCNEQFF. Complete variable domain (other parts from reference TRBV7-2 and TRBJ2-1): GAGVSQSPSNKVTEKGKDVELRCDPISGHTALYWYRQSLGQGLEFLIYFQGNSAPDKSGLPSDRFSAERTGGSVSTLTIQRTQQEDSAVYLCASSLWLASSCNEQFFGPGTRLTVL.

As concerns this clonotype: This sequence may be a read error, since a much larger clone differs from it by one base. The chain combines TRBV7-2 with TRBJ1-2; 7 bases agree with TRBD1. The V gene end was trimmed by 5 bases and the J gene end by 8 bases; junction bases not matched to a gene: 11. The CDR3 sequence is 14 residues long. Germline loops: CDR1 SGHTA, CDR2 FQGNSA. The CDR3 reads CASSTGVLGWGYTF. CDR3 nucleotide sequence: TGTGCCAGCAGCACAGGGGTATTGGGTTGGGGCTACACCTTC.

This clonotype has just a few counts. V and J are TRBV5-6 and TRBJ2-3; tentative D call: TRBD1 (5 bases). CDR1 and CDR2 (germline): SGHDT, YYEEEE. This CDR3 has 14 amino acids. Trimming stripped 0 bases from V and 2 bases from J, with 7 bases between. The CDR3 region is CASSLGQPTDTQYF. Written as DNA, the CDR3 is TGTGCCAGCAGCTTGGGACAGCCCACAGATACGCAGTATTTT.

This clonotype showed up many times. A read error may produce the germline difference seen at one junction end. The DNA of the CDR3 is TGTGCCAGCAGTCAGAATACTGGGGAGAGCCAGTACTTC. It specifies CASSQNTGESQYF. The rearrangement links TRBV2 to TRBJ2-5; tentative D call: TRBD2 (5 bases). In germline, CDR1 is SNHLY, CDR2 FYNNEI. The length of the CDR3 is 13 residues. The complete variable domain, with remaining parts taken from reference TRBV2 and TRBJ2-5, reads EPEVTQTPSHQVTQMGQEVILRCVPISNHLYFYWYRQILGQKVEFLVSFYNNEISEKSEIFDDQFSVERPDGSNFTLKIRSTKLEDSAMYFCASSQNTGESQYFGPGTRLLVL.

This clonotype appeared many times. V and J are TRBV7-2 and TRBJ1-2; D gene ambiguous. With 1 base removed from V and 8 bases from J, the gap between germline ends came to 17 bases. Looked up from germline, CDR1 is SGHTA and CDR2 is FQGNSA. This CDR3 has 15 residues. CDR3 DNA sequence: TGTGCCAGCAGCTTAGTGGGTTCTCAGTCAGGCGGCTACACCTTC. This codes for CASSLVGSQSGGYTF.